The next 5 T cell receptor beta chains were all read from a single sample in a study of cytomegalovirus exposure and HLA in healthy donors. The primer mix had 60 Vbeta and 13 Jbeta primers. Method: immunoSEQ multiplex PCR; TCRdb's copy keeps in-frame clones and lacks some. This sample's clone table lists around 88,000 clones. Sequenced material: PBMCs. The receptors shown here come from a girl aged 5-17 years in good health and CMV-seropositive.

The rearrangement uses TRBV10-3 and TRBJ2-7, with a possible D match to TRBD1 (5 bases). CDR1 is ENHRY, CDR2 SYGVKD, per germline. The CDR3 length is 12 residues. V shed 10 bases and J shed 6 bases, with 16 bases lying between them. The chain's CDR3 is CATKQESVEQYF. The CDR3, as DNA: TGTGCCACGAAACAGGAGAGTGTCGAGCAGTACTTC.

CDR3 bases: TGTGCCAGCAGCTTTTTTCAGGGGGCGCAGGGGGTAGAGACCCAGTACTTC. This gives the protein CASSFFQGAQGVETQYF. V gene TRBV5-6 combines with J gene TRBJ2-5; 8 bases fit TRBD1. V lost 2 bases, J lost 4 bases, and 13 bases stayed unmatched. From germline, CDR1 is SGHDT and CDR2 YYEEEE. The CDR3 spans 17 residues.

V usage is TRBV6-1 and J usage is TRBJ2-7; unclear D gene. Germline V gene data show CDR1 as MNHNS and CDR2 as SASEGT. With 3 bases removed from V and 7 bases from J, the gap between germline ends came to 16 bases. The CDR3 has 14 amino acids. The DNA of the CDR3 is TGTGCCAGCAGTGACCCTCCGGAGACCCCAGAGCAGTACGTC. It yields the protein CASSDPPETPEQYV.

The chain is built from TRBV6-5 and TRBJ2-1; 7 bases agree with TRBD2. V trimming: 2 bases; J trimming: 5 bases; junction bases outside the gene matches: 9. The CDR3 extends over 16 amino acids. The germline V gene encodes CDR1 MNHEY and CDR2 SVGAGI. The chain's CDR3 is CASSYGESGADNEQFF. The CDR3 region has the DNA TGTGCCAGCAGTTACGGCGAGAGCGGGGCCGACAATGAGCAGTTCTTC.

V is TRBV29-1 and J is TRBJ1-2; TRBD1 aligns across 9 bases. CDR1 and CDR2 from the germline V gene are SQVTM and ANQGSEA. V was clipped by 6 bases and J by 1 base; unmatched bases: 6. This CDR3 is 14 amino acids long. In DNA, the CDR3 is TGCAGCGTAGGCCCGGGACAGGGTAACTATGGCTACACCTTC. It yields the protein CSVGPGQGNYGYTF.